Given below is one T cell receptor beta chain in context. This clonotype was detected many times. Its antigen is currently not known. No clone much larger than this one lies a single base away; base qualities are absent. This specimen belongs to a study of T cells after yellow fever vaccination (dated by TCRdb to between 2018 and 2021). Background for the entire study: The SMART-Seq v4 Ultra Low Input RNA kit was used to prepare libraries from fractions with low cell numbers. Bulk TCR alpha and beta repertoires were sequenced longitudinally to track T-cell clones before and after primary and booster YFV17D yellow fever vaccination. Two healthy male donors, one aged 18 to 29 and one aged 30 to 39 years, made up the cohort. Blood was drawn at multiple timepoints before and after primary and secondary immunization, with bulk PBMC replicates and cell subsets isolated.

Per the publication, the treatment or condition label means: live attenuated yellow fever vaccine strain. At every blood-draw timepoint, two biological replicates of bulk PBMCs were collected. A standard Ficoll-Paque protocol was used to isolate PBMCs from peripheral blood. RNA was extracted with TriZol from bulk PBMCs, CD4 and CD8 fractions, and dextramer-positive and dextramer-negative fractions. The investigation overall reported the following: After the booster, most of the clones that had expanded following primary vaccination were detected again (just under 97% of CD4 and 85% to 90% of CD8), which suggests that memory was broadly maintained. Compared with the primary T-cell response, the secondary T-cell response was weaker but faster, peaking on day 5 rather than day 15. A small fraction of clonotypes appeared in both the CD4 and CD8 compartments, likely as a result of convergent recombination. Computational filtering was needed because FACS-sorted repertoires could contain abundant contaminating clonotypes from the bulk population. Only two donors were included in the study, so the extent to which the findings can be generalized is limited.

From cysteine to phenylalanine, the CDR3 is 12 amino acids long. Only CDR3 DNA remains: 36 bases, in frame from the first base. V sheds 8 bases and J sheds 5 bases, leaving 11 bases between their ends. The germline V gene encodes CDR1 MNHEY and CDR2 SVGAGI. TCR cDNA was synthesized by 5'RACE template switching, through which a universal primer site and unique molecular identifiers were introduced. Priming of cDNA synthesis was performed from both the TCR alpha and TCR beta constant segments. Library amplification used two PCR steps, and the second PCR step added sample barcodes and sequencing adapters. Sequencing of libraries was done on Illumina HiSeq 2500 (2x100 bp) or NovaSeq (2x150 bp). The source study handled its data this way. MIGEC was used to demultiplex reads and collapse the reads into UMI consensus sequences, and MiXCR was used for V(D)J alignment. Clonotypes responding to the vaccine were identified with edgeR on replicate PBMC samples, with the criteria of FDR below 0.01 and a log2 fold change above 5 up to day 15. CD4 or CD8 identity was assigned to each bulk clonotype according to whether the clonotype was present at higher abundance in the sequenced CD4 repertoire or the sequenced CD8 repertoire. The public reads were run again by TCRdb, first through fastp at Q25 and then through MiXCR, and only productive beta chains were kept. Identical CDR3 proteins give one entry, which carries the most common genes and DNA. Clone size and V and J calls follow TCRdb, not the original study. For this sample there are over 300,000 distinct CDR3 sequences; around 7% appear just once. Jointly, the top ten make up roughly 19% of the sample.

The TCR was taken from a man younger than 30 who received the YFV17D yellow fever vaccine. The sequence joins TRBV6-5 to TRBJ2-3, with no confidently assigned D gene. The specimen was PBMCs, collected 35 to 50 days after the first yellow fever vaccination. CDR3 protein: CASRKAGDTQYF. The DNA sequence is given as TGTGCCAGCCGAAAGGCCGGAGATACGCAGTATTTT.